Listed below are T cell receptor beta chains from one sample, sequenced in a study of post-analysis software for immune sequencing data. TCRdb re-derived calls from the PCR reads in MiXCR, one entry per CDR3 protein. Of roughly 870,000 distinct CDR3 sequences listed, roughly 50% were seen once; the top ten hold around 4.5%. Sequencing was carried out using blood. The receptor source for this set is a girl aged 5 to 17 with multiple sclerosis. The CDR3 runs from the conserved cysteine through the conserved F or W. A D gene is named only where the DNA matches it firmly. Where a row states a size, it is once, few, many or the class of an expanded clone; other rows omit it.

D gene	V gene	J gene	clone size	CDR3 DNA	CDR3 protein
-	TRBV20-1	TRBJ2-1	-	TGCAGTGCTCCCCCGGGGAGCTCCTACAATAAGCAGTTCTTC	CSAPPGSSYNKQFF
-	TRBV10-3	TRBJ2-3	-	TGTGCCATCAGTGAGTCGTCAGGGTTTAGAGATACGCAGTATTTT	CAISESSGFRDTQYF
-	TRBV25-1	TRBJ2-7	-	TGTGCCAGCAGTGAGGGCGGGGACCGCTGGGCAAACGAGCAGTACTTC	CASSEGGDRWANEQYF
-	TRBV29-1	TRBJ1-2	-	TGCAGCGTGCGGGACACCGGAGGTGATAATGGCTACACCTTC	CSVRDTGGDNGYTF
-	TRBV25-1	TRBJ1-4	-	TGTGCCAGCAGTGACTCGGTTCGGGAAAAACTGTTTTTT	CASSDSVREKLFF
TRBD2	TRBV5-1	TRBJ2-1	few	TGCGCCAGCAGCTATCGGACTAGCGGAGCGTACAATGAGCAGTTCTTC	CASSYRTSGAYNEQFF
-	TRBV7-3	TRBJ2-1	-	TGTGCCAGCAGCCCCTCGGGGCGACAGATCGTCTTGGGCAATGAGCAGTTCTTC	CASSPSGRQIVLGNEQFF
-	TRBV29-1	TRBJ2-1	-	TGCAGCGTTGAATTCGGGTTGGGCAATGAGCAGTTCTTC	CSVEFGLGNEQFF
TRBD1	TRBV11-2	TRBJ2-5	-	TGTGCCAGCAAAGACAGGGCCGGTAGACAAGAGACCCAGTACTTC	CASKDRAGRQETQYF
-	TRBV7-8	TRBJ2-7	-	TGTGCCAGCAGCTTTGACATCTACGAGCAGTACTTC	CASSFDIYEQYF
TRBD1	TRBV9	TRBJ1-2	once	TGTGCCAGCAGCGGTACCGGGACAGGGGTCTATGGCTACACCTTC	CASSGTGTGVYGYTF
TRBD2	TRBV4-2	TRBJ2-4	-	TGTGCCAGCAGCCCCCCTGCAGCGGGAGTTTCCAAAAACATTCAGTACTTC	CASSPPAAGVSKNIQYF
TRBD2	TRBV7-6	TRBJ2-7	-	TGTGCCAGCAGCTCGGCCAGGACTAGCGGGAGGTACGAGCAGTACTTC	CASSSARTSGRYEQYF
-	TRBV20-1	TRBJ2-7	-	TGCAGTGCTACCATGGCGGGGTACGAGCAGTACTTC	CSATMAGYEQYF
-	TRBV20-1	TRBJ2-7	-	TGCAGTGCTGAACTAGAGGACGAGCAGTACTTC	CSAELEDEQYF
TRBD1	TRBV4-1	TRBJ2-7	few	TGCGCCAGCAGCCATCCTGCAGGGGGCGATTACGAGCAGTACTTC	CASSHPAGGDYEQYF